The 32 T cell receptor beta chains below come from one sample, sequenced in a study of kidney transplant recipient with SARS-CoV-2 infection. TCRdb re-called the reads through MiXCR, storing one row per CDR3 protein. The sample shows roughly 230,000 distinct CDR3 sequences, under 35% of them seen only once. The sequencing here drew on a blood sample, taken at baseline and between days 110 and 120 from a kidney transplant recipient. The receptor set was obtained from a male patient younger than 45 who had COVID-19 and was a kidney transplant recipient. The graft donor may have given rise to some T cells.

As concerns this clonotype: It may be a read error: a sequence one base away is much more abundant. The chain recombines TRBV6-5 with TRBJ1-2; D is ambiguous. Per germline, CDR1 MNHEY and CDR2 SVGAGI. This CDR3 is built from 17 residues. CDR3 DNA: TGTGCCAGCAGTTTGTCGTTCTCTATGCGAAAGACCTATGGCCACACCTTC. Its protein is CASSLSFSMRKTYGHTF.

The sample holds many counts of this clonotype. The chain combines TRBV3-1 with TRBJ2-2; no clear D gene. CDR3 length: 18 residues. V lost 5 bases and J 5 bases, leaving 24 bases between the germline ends. Looked up from germline, CDR1 is LGHDT and CDR2 is YNNKEL (reference sequence). CDR3 nucleotide sequence: TGTGCCAGCAGCTCTAAAACTCCCATTTCAGGCTTGACCGGGGAGCTGTTTTTT. Residues: CASSSKTPISGLTGELFF.

This clonotype showed up many times. V and J are TRBV3-1 and TRBJ1-2; unclear D gene. The CDR3 has 17 residues. The germline V gene has CDR1 LGHDT and CDR2 YNNKEL (reference sequence). The V end lost 5 bases, the J end lost 4 bases, and 23 bases lay between the germline ends. The CDR3, as DNA: TGTGCCAGCAGCTATAGTTTCACCCTTCGAAAGACCTATGGCTACACCTTC. Its protein is CASSYSFTLRKTYGYTF.

A remark on this clonotype: This may come from a read error, since a much larger clone is one base off. V and J are TRBV2 and TRBJ2-2; D gene ambiguous. Germline V gene data show CDR1 as SNHLY and CDR2 as FYNNEI. This CDR3 is 16 amino acids long. V gave up 10 bases and J gave up 0 bases, with 18 bases separating them. The CDR3 DNA sequence: TGTGCCAACATGAAAAGGCCTTTCACGAACACCGGGGAGCTGTTTTTT. Its translation is CANMKRPFTNTGELFF.

In its sample, this clonotype was seen many times. This chain connects TRBV6-2 or TRBV6-3 to TRBJ1-1; D is unclear. Germline-derived CDR1 and CDR2 are MNHEY and SVGEGT. The CDR3 extends over 13 amino acids. Trimming removed 4 bases at V and 2 bases at J, with 8 bases between. The CDR3 bases are TGTGCCAGCAGTTCAATAATTAACACTGAAGCTTTCTTT. This gives the protein CASSSIINTEAFF.

This clonotype has a count of ten or more. The CDR3 spells CASSTTAGGDDEQFF. As DNA, the CDR3 is TGTGCCAGCAGCACAACAGCGGGGGGGGACGATGAGCAGTTCTTC. V is TRBV7-9 and J is TRBJ2-1; 10 bases are shared with TRBD2. V dropped 5 bases and J dropped 8; count of bases not matched to a gene: 9. Germline V gene data show CDR1 as SEHNR and CDR2 as FQNEAQ (reference sequence). The CDR3 is made up of 15 amino acids.

As for this clonotype: An end of the junction differs from the germline gene, which may be a read error. The chain combines TRBV3-1 with TRBJ1-2; unclear D gene. CDR1 and CDR2 from the germline V gene are LGHDT and YNNKEL (reference sequence). This CDR3 comprises 17 residues. This CDR3 reads CASSMFATLRKTYGHTF. CDR3 in DNA: TGTGCCAGCAGCATGTTCGCCACCCTTCGAAAGACCTATGGCCACACCTTC. The full variable domain, completed using reference TRBV3-1 and TRBJ1-2, is DTAVSQTPKYLVTQMGNDKSIKCEQNLGHDTMYWYKQDSKKFLKIMFSYNNKELIINETVPNRFSPKSPDKAHLNLHINSLELGDSAVYFCASSMFATLRKTYGHTFGSGTRLTVV.

The chain recombines TRBV11-2 with TRBJ2-5; D may be TRBD2 (6 bases). CDR3 length: 12 amino acids. Germline CDR1 reads SGHAT; CDR2 reads FQNNGV. Trimming cost V 4 bases and J 4 bases, with 7 bases left between them. CDR3 loop: CASSWDLETQYF. The CDR3 nucleotides are TGTGCCAGCAGCTGGGACTTAGAGACCCAGTACTTC.

The chain uses TRBV16 and TRBJ1-2; D perhaps matches TRBD1 (5 bases). The germline V and J ends were trimmed by 5 bases and 4 bases, with 23 bases remaining between them. This CDR3 has 17 amino acids. Germline loops: CDR1 KGHSY, CDR2 FQNENV. For the CDR3, the DNA is TGTGCCAGCAGCGGGGGGACGGTCGTTAGAAAGACCTATGGCTACACCTTC. This sequence encodes CASSGGTVVRKTYGYTF.

Remarks on this clonotype: A much larger clonotype is one base distant, so this may be a read error. This rearrangement joins TRBV20-1 to TRBJ1-3, with D unclear. This CDR3 region has 14 residues. Per germline, CDR1 DFQATT and CDR2 SNEGSKA (reference sequence). CDR3 loop: CSAATPGAGNTIHF. The CDR3 nucleotides are TGCAGTGCTGCTACTCCGGGAGCCGGAAACACCATACATTTT.

This clonotype was detected ten times or more. The chain has TRBV4-1 and TRBJ2-1, with 9 bases aligning to TRBD1. The CDR3 loop spans 16 amino acids. Trimming took 0 bases from V and 5 from J; bases not matched to a gene: 5. CDR1 and CDR2 (germline): MGHRA, YSYEKL. Here the CDR3 DNA reads TGCGCCAGCAGCCAAGACTGGGACAGGGAGGACAATGAGCAGTTCTTC. This codes for CASSQDWDREDNEQFF.

This chain connects TRBV7-8 to TRBJ1-5; 7 nucleotides line up with TRBD1. This CDR3 is 16 amino acids long. The germline V gene has CDR1 SGHVS and CDR2 FQNEAQ. Trimming cost V 2 bases and J 4 bases; bases outside gene matches: 8. DNA of the CDR3: TGTGCCAGCAGCTTAAGGGATCTACAGGGGAATCAGCCCCAGCATTTT. Translating it yields CASSLRDLQGNQPQHF.

This clonotype appeared many times. The rearrangement uses TRBV11-3 and TRBJ1-2, with D hard to call. Germline CDR1 reads SGHNT; CDR2 reads YENEEA. CDR3 length: 17 amino acids. Trimming stripped 5 bases from V and 4 bases from J, with 23 bases between. CDR3 protein: CASSQLPDLGKTYGYTF. The CDR3 DNA sequence: TGTGCCAGCAGCCAGTTGCCCGATCTCGGAAAGACCTATGGCTACACCTTC. The complete variable domain, with remaining parts taken from reference TRBV11-3 and TRBJ1-2, reads EAGVVQSPRYKIIEKKQPVAFWCNPISGHNTLYWYLQNLGQGPELLIRYENEEAVDDSQLPKDRFSAERLKGVDSTLKIQPAELGDSAVYLCASSQLPDLGKTYGYTFGSGTRLTVV.

The chain carries TRBV3-1 and TRBJ2-5; no firm D call. Between the trimmed V and J ends, which lost 5 bases and 5 bases, there was a span of 24 bases. Looked up from germline, CDR1 is LGHDT and CDR2 is YNNKEL (reference sequence). The CDR3 sequence is 17 residues long. In DNA, the CDR3 is TGTGCCAGCAGCGCCAACCGTCCCATTTCTTTCTCTGAGACCCAGTACTTC. Translated: CASSANRPISFSETQYF.

This chain links TRBV7-2 with TRBJ2-3, with D tentatively TRBD2 (7 bases). The CDR3 covers 14 residues. Germline V gene lookup returns CDR1 SGHTA and CDR2 FQGNSA. V lost 1 base to trimming and J lost 5 bases, with 10 bases between them. The CDR3 coding sequence is TGTGCCAGCAGCTTAGAAGGGGGGGAAGATACGCAGTATTTT. This sequence encodes CASSLEGGEDTQYF.

This clonotype was detected many times. The chain couples TRBV7-3 to TRBJ2-2; 9 nucleotides match TRBD1. The length of the CDR3 is 17 residues. The V gene's germline CDR1 is SGHTA and CDR2 FQGTGA. The V segment lost 2 bases and the J segment 2 bases; nucleotides outside the gene matches: 6. The CDR3 protein is CASSLGPGQGNTGELFF. The CDR3 DNA is TGTGCCAGCAGCTTAGGACCGGGACAGGGTAACACCGGGGAGCTGTTTTTT.

In the case of this clonotype: Possible read error: a much larger clone is one base away. The chain couples TRBV7-2 to TRBJ1-1, with 7 bases matching TRBD1. The CDR3 is 14 amino acids. From germline, CDR1 is SGHTA and CDR2 FQGNSA. CDR3 sequence reads: CASRSDRAVSKASF. The CDR3 region has the DNA TGTGCCAGCAGATCCGACAGGGCGGTGAGTAAAGCTTCCTTT. The whole variable domain, remainder taken from reference TRBV7-2 and TRBJ1-1, is GAGVSQSPSNKVTEKGKDVELRCDPISGHTALYWYRQSLGQGLEFLIYFQGNSAPDKSGLPSDRFSAERTGGSVSTLTIQRTQQEDSAVYLCASRSDRAVSKASFGQGTRLTVV.

This clonotype has ten or more counts. The V call is TRBV5-4, the J call TRBJ1-2; D gene ambiguous. The ends were cut back, 7 bases at V and 4 bases at J, with 23 bases in the middle. CDR3 length: 16 amino acids. The germline V gene has CDR1 SGHNT and CDR2 YYREEE (reference sequence). CDR3 region: CASAITVPGKTYGYTF. The CDR3 nucleotides are TGTGCCAGCGCAATCACCGTACCAGGAAAGACCTATGGCTACACCTTC.

This clonotype was picked up many times. The rearrangement uses TRBV5-3 and TRBJ1-2; D not resolved. TRBV5-3 is given ORF status, its function remaining uncertain. This CDR3 comprises 16 residues. V lost 7 bases to trimming and J lost 4 bases, with 23 bases between them. Here the CDR3 DNA reads TGTGCCAGAGGATGCGAAGTGGTGAGAAAGACCTATGGCTACACCTTC. As protein: CARGCEVVRKTYGYTF.

This clonotype was counted many times. The chain couples TRBV28 to TRBJ2-5; 14 positions match TRBD2. Trimming took 4 bases from V and 7 from J; bases not matched to a gene: 17. This CDR3 contains 19 residues. Germline V CDR1 and CDR2: MDHEN, SYDVKM. DNA of the CDR3: TGTGCCAGCAGTTCGGGGCCCGGACTAGCGGGAGGACGGCTTCTGACCCAGTACTTC. As protein: CASSSGPGLAGGRLLTQYF. The whole variable domain, filled in from reference TRBV28 and TRBJ2-5, reads DVKVTQSSRYLVKRTGEKVFLECVQDMDHENMFWYRQDPGLGLRLIYFSYDVKMKEKGDIPEGYSVSREKKERFSLILESASTNQTSMYLCASSSGPGLAGGRLLTQYFGPGTRLLVL.

Of note for this clonotype: A much more abundant neighbour one base away suggests this may be a read error. The chain combines TRBV12-3 or TRBV12-4 with TRBJ2-4, with 8 bases that match TRBD1. The end of the DNA is better explained by TRBJ1-2, so the J call may be wrong. The CDR3 contains 15 residues. CDR3 sequence: CASSSTGGPFYDYTF. CDR3 sequence (DNA): TGTGCCAGCAGTTCAACAGGGGGTCCATTCTATGACTACACCTTC.

The sample holds one count of this clonotype. A much more abundant neighbour one base away suggests this may be a read error. This chain joins TRBV6-6 and TRBJ1-1; weak D call: TRBD1 (6 bases). The CDR3 length is 14 residues. CDR1 and CDR2 (germline): MNHNY, SVGAGI (reference sequence). V was shortened by 10 bases and J by 7 bases, with 22 bases between the two germline ends. The CDR3 region is CATDMGTRDFEAFF. In nucleotides, the CDR3 is TGTGCCACAGATATGGGGACACGGGATTTTGAAGCTTTCTTT.

The sample holds many counts of this clonotype. The chain links TRBV4-3 to TRBJ2-1, with 7 bases identical to TRBD2. CDR1 is LGHNA and CDR2 is YSLEER in the germline V gene. The CDR3 is 15 amino acids. Trimming at V came to 0 bases and at J to 6 bases, leaving 5 bases not matched to a gene. The CDR3 is CASSQDAGDANEQFF. DNA for the CDR3: TGCGCCAGCAGCCAAGATGCGGGGGACGCCAATGAGCAGTTCTTC.

About this clonotype: A single base separates this from a much larger clone, so it may be a read error. The rearrangement uses TRBV10-1 and TRBJ1-2; TRBD1 might be the D (6 bases). CDR1 is WNHNN, CDR2 SYGVQD, per germline (reference sequence). This CDR3 comprises 14 residues. CDR3 in DNA: TGCGCCAACAGTGCTAAGGACAGTAACTATGGCTACACCTTC. Protein product: CANSAKDSNYGYTF.

This clonotype was detected ten times or more. The rearrangement joins TRBV7-2 to TRBJ1-2; no clear D. From germline, CDR1 is SGHTA and CDR2 FQGNSA. The V and J ends lost 5 bases and 4 bases respectively, with 23 bases between them. The CDR3 sequence is 17 residues long. CDR3 sequence: CASSTHFRDGKTYGYTF. The CDR3 DNA reads TGTGCCAGCAGCACTCACTTCAGAGACGGAAAGACCTATGGCTACACCTTC.

This clonotype has at least ten counts. The chain links TRBV2 to TRBJ1-5; no reliable D call. The CDR3 length is 12 residues. Germline CDR1 reads SNHLY; CDR2 reads FYNNEI. Trimming took 6 bases from V and 5 from J, leaving 8 bases between them. The CDR3 DNA reads as TGTGCCAGCAGGAAGGACGATCAGCCCCAGCATTTT. It translates to CASRKDDQPQHF.

On this clonotype: A much more abundant neighbour one base away suggests this may be a read error. This chain joins TRBV6-5 and TRBJ1-2; D unclear. Between the trimmed V and J ends, which lost 5 bases and 6 bases, there was a span of 25 bases. This CDR3 comprises 17 residues. The germline CDR1 and CDR2 sequences are MNHEY and SVGAGI. CDR3 sequence reads: CASSQPRSMRKTHGYTF. DNA for the CDR3: TGTGCCAGCAGTCAGCCTCGCTCTATGCGAAAGACCCATGGCTACACCTTC.

This clonotype was counted at least ten times. This chain joins TRBV4-3 and TRBJ2-1; tentative D call: TRBD2 (6 bases). The V and J ends lost 7 bases and 3 bases respectively, with 7 bases between them. The CDR3 spans 12 residues. CDR1 and CDR2 (germline): LGHNA, YSLEER. Here the CDR3 DNA reads TGCGCCAGCAAGGGACTCTACAATGAGCAGTTCTTC. This codes for CASKGLYNEQFF.

As for this clonotype: At one of its ends the junction is not consistent with the germline gene, which may arise from a read error. This rearrangement joins TRBV19 to TRBJ2-1, with a possible D match to TRBD1 (7 bases). The CDR3 is made up of 16 amino acids. CDR1 LNHDA and CDR2 SQIVND come from the germline V gene (reference sequence). The CDR3 DNA is TGTGCCAGTGGTATAGCGGAGACAGGGTCCTACAATGAGCAGTTCTTC. Its protein product is CASGIAETGSYNEQFF.

This clonotype was counted ten times or more. The chain joins TRBV21-1 to TRBJ2-3. TRBV21-1 is a documented pseudogene. The CDR3 is 17 residues long. The CDR3: CASSRIVATVMQDTQYF. The CDR3 nucleotides are TGTGCCAGCAGCCGAATTGTAGCTACAGTCATGCAAGATACGCAGTATTTT.

As for this clonotype: This clone may be a read error of a much larger clone one base away. CDR3: CASGQGGASSYEQYF. The CDR3 DNA is TGTGCCAGCGGCCAAGGCGGGGCGAGCTCCTACGAGCAGTACTTC. The chain uses TRBV7-2 and TRBJ2-7, with D possibly matching TRBD2 (6 bases). The CDR3 consists of 15 residues. Trimming took 8 bases from V and 0 from J, leaving 17 bases between them. Germline CDR1 and CDR2: SGHTA and FQGNSA.

This clonotype was recorded at least ten times. V is TRBV28 and J is TRBJ2-7, with a weak D call TRBD1 (6 bases). Per germline, CDR1 MDHEN and CDR2 SYDVKM. The CDR3 runs to 12 residues. The germline V and J ends were trimmed by 7 bases and 4 bases, with 11 bases remaining between them. This CDR3 reads CASTGTRYEQYF. For the CDR3, the DNA is TGTGCCAGCACGGGGACAAGATACGAGCAGTACTTC.